A selection of T cell receptor beta chains follows, all from one sample in a study of chemoradiotherapy in HPV16-positive cancers. Only in-frame clones appear in the TCRdb table, and some are missing; sequencing was by immunoSEQ multiplex PCR. The table lists some 31,000 clones, roughly nine tenths of them singletons. Sequencing used blood, obtained from a patient who underwent chemoradiotherapy. The receptors come from a human donor with HPV-associated anogenital cancer. Each CDR3 is given with its conserved first and last residue. D genes are given only for firm matches. A row's size may be missing; if present it is once, few, many or a size class.

clone_size	d_call	v_call	j_call	cdr3_nt	cdr3_aa
NA	TRBD1	TRBV4-3	TRBJ1-6	TGCGCCAGCAGCCATACAGGGGTTTCACCCCTCCACTTT	CASSHTGVSPLHF
NA	TRBD1	TRBV6-5	TRBJ1-2	TGTGCCAGCAGTTACTCCGGGACAGGGGGCATCAGTGGCTACACCTTC	CASSYSGTGGISGYTF
NA	TRBD1	TRBV7-8	TRBJ2-5	TGTGCCAGCAGCGGGACAGGGGAGACCCAGTACTTC	CASSGTGETQYF
NA	NA	TRBV28	TRBJ1-2	TGTGCCAGCAGTCTTTTAGGCATGTCTGGCGGCTACACCTTC	CASSLLGMSGGYTF
NA	NA	TRBV4-2	TRBJ1-3	TGTGCCAGCAGCCAAGATTTGCGGTCCGGAAACACCATATATTTT	CASSQDLRSGNTIYF
NA	TRBD1	TRBV7-8	TRBJ2-4	TGTGCCAGCAGCCCCTACCGACAGGGTCAAGGCAAAAACATTCAGTACTTC	CASSPYRQGQGKNIQYF
few	TRBD1	TRBV29-1	TRBJ1-1	TGCAGCGGACGACAGGGCCTGAACACTGAAGCTTTCTTT	CSGRQGLNTEAFF
NA	NA	TRBV1	TRBJ1-3	TGCACCAGCAGCCAGAAACCGCAGAAAATTGGACCGTCTATCTCTGGAAACACCATATATTTT	CTSSQKPQKIGPSISGNTIYF
NA	NA	TRBV6-1	TRBJ1-1	TGTGCCGCGGACAGTCTCCCACAGGCTTTCTTT	CAADSLPQAFF
NA	NA	TRBV7-9	TRBJ1-6	TGTGCCAGCAGCCTGGGGCTGGTAAATTCACCCCTCCACTTT	CASSLGLVNSPLHF
NA	NA	TRBV21-1	TRBJ2-1	TGTGCCAGCAGCGTACCCCGGACTAGCGGTTTAGAGCAGTTCTTC	CASSVPRTSGLEQFF
NA	NA	TRBV19	TRBJ2-7	TGTGCCAGTAGTATTGGACACAGAGGCTACGAGCAGTACTTC	CASSIGHRGYEQYF
NA	NA	TRBV13	TRBJ1-2	TGTGCCAGCTTCTGGGGGGGGGCGCGAGACTATGGCTACACCTTC	CASFWGGARDYGYTF
NA	NA	TRBV9	TRBJ1-2	TGTGCCAGCAGCGTAAGCACAGGGAGCTATGGCTACACCTTC	CASSVSTGSYGYTF
NA	TRBD2	TRBV14	TRBJ2-3	TGTGCCAGCAGCCATTTTAGCGGGCTCCACCAGGATACGCAGTATTTT	CASSHFSGLHQDTQYF
NA	NA	TRBV2	TRBJ2-5	TGTGCTGCCCAAAGGGGCGTGGAAGAGACCCAGTACTTC	CAAQRGVEETQYF
NA	NA	TRBV5-1	TRBJ2-7	TGCGCCAGCAGCTTGCCCTGGGACACGTCCTACGAGCAGTACTTC	CASSLPWDTSYEQYF
NA	TRBD2	TRBV11-2	TRBJ2-3	TGTGCCAGCAGCTCACGGACTAGCGGGGGGGCTAGCACAGATACGCAGTATTTT	CASSSRTSGGASTDTQYF
few	NA	TRBV7-2	TRBJ1-6	TGTGCCAGCAGCTTAGTAGGCCAGGGATTGTCACCCCTCCACTTT	CASSLVGQGLSPLHF
NA	NA	TRBV7-2	TRBJ1-2	TGTGCCAGCAGCCCCCGTTCGGGGTGGGGCTATGGCTACACCTTC	CASSPRSGWGYGYTF
NA	NA	TRBV5-4	TRBJ2-5	TGTGCCAGCAGCTTTATGGGGATACGGCAAGAGACCCAGTACTTC	CASSFMGIRQETQYF
NA	NA	TRBV5-5	TRBJ2-5	TGTGCCAGCAGCCCCTCGGGGCTCCCCCAAGAGACCCAGTACTTC	CASSPSGLPQETQYF
NA	NA	TRBV11-2	TRBJ2-3	TGTGCCAGCAGCTTGCCAGGGGCCATTAGCACAGATACGCAGTATTTT	CASSLPGAISTDTQYF